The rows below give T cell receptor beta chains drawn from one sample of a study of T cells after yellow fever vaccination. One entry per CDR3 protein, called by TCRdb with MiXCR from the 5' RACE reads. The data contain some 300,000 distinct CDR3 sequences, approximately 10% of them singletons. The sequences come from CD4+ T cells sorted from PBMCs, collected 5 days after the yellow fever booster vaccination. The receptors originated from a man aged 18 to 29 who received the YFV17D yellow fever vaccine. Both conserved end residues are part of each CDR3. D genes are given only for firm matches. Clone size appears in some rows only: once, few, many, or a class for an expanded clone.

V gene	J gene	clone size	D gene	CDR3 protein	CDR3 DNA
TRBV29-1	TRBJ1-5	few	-	CSEEDSNQPQHF	TGCAGCGAGGAGGATAGCAATCAGCCCCAGCATTTT
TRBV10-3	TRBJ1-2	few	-	CATTDRLDGYTF	TGTGCCACCACTGACAGACTGGATGGCTACACCTTC
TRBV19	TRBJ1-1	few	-	CASSIDQAGFSEAFF	TGTGCCAGTAGTATAGATCAAGCGGGGTTTTCTGAAGCTTTCTTT
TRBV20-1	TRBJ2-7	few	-	CSARTLYEQYF	TGCAGTGCTAGGACTCTCTACGAGCAGTACTTC
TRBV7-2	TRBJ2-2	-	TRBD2	CASSLSLAGAEQLFF	TGTGCCAGCAGCTTATCCCTAGCGGGGGCCGAGCAGCTGTTTTTT
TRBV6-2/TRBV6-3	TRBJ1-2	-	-	CASSYPPQAAPSNYGYTF	TGTGCCAGCAGTTACCCGCCGCAGGCGGCCCCATCTAACTATGGCTACACCTTC
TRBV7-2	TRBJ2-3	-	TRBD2	CASSLGLAGGPTDTQYF	TGTGCCAGCAGCTTGGGGCTGGCGGGGGGGCCCACAGATACGCAGTATTTT
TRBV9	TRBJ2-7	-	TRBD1	CASSVVDRLGEQYF	TGTGCCAGCAGCGTAGTGGACAGGCTAGGGGAGCAGTACTTC
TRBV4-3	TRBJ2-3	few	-	CASSQESRGEGTDTQYF	TGCGCCAGCAGCCAAGAAAGTAGGGGGGAGGGCACAGATACGCAGTATTTT
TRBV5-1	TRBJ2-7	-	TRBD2	CASSYQAGGHSYEQYF	TGCGCCAGCAGCTACCAAGCGGGGGGGCACTCCTACGAGCAGTACTTC
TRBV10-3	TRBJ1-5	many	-	CAISESTQGSNQPQHF	TGTGCCATCAGTGAGTCGACTCAGGGGAGCAATCAGCCCCAGCATTTT
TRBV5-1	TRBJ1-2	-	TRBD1	CASSGGQVYGYTF	TGCGCCAGCAGCGGGGGACAGGTGTATGGCTACACCTTC
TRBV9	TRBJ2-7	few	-	CASSPRGKDEQYF	TGTGCCAGCTCCCCCCGGGGGAAGGACGAGCAGTACTTC